The entry below gives a single T cell receptor (beta chain) sequence along with its context. This CDR3 is 14 amino acids long. CDR1 and CDR2 from the germline V gene are WNHNN and SYGVQD (reference sequence). The ends were cut back, 0 bases at V and 6 bases at J, with 9 bases in the middle. Lactation, pregnancy, other autoimmune disease or uncontrolled infection led to exclusion of patients. Researchers took RNA transcripts and amplified the TCR beta CDR3 regions from them. HTBI primers were employed in a first-round RT-PCR of the TCR CDR3. TCRdb recomputed calls from the multiplex PCR reads with MiXCR, one row per CDR3 protein. The sample lists about 420,000 distinct CDR3 sequences, 12% to 15% seen once, with 4% to 6.5% in the top ten. The sample is drawn from a study of T cells in Graves' hyperthyroidism and ophthalmopathy.

V gene TRBV10-1 combines with J gene TRBJ2-1; a possible D gene is TRBD2 (6 bases). The sample taken for sequencing was blood. The clonotype comes from a woman between 18 and 30 years old with Graves' hyperthyroidism. DNA of the CDR3: TGCGCCAGCAGTGAGTCGGACTACCCCAATGAGCAGTTCTTC. Amino acid sequence: CASSESDYPNEQFF.